A single sample is the source of the 29 T cell receptor beta chains below, sequenced in a study of blood T cell repertoires in COVID-19. Profiling relied on immunoSEQ multiplex PCR, and the TCRdb table lists in-frame clones only, not all of them. Among approximately 220,000 clones, roughly 80% were seen once, and the ten largest hold roughly a tenth. The sequenced sample was peripheral blood. All receptors derive from a woman aged 80 or older with acute or convalescent COVID-19.

This clone was seen just once. J is TRBJ1-2 and V is TRBV6-4; D ambiguous. The CDR3 sequence is 14 residues long. Germline lookup yields CDR1 MRHNA and CDR2 SNTAGT. The V end lost 3 bases, the J end lost 3 bases, and 11 bases lay between the germline ends. CDR3 loop: CASSDPRVDYGYTF. The CDR3 coding sequence is TGTGCCAGCAGTGATCCCCGAGTGGACTATGGCTACACCTTC.

J is TRBJ2-7 and V is TRBV5-1, with TRBD2 as a possible D gene (5 bases). Trimming cost V 4 bases and J 4 bases, with 21 bases left between them. The CDR3 totals 16 residues. Germline CDR1 and CDR2: SGHRS and YFSETQ. CDR3 sequence reads: CASSPRAGLTTYEQYF. The CDR3 DNA reads as TGCGCCAGCAGCCCTAGGGCGGGTCTTACGACTTACGAGCAGTACTTC.

J is TRBJ2-7 and V is TRBV11-3; tentative D call: TRBD1 (6 bases). The CDR3 has 15 amino acids. Trimming removed 1 base at V and 3 bases at J, with 13 bases between. Germline values: CDR1 SGHNT, CDR2 YENEEA. The CDR3 region is CASSLVIAGDYEQYF. In nucleotides, the CDR3 is TGTGCCAGCAGCTTAGTTATCGCAGGGGACTACGAGCAGTACTTC.

This chain connects TRBV7-9 to TRBJ2-7; the D is unclear. CDR3 length: 14 amino acids. Germline loops: CDR1 SEHNR, CDR2 FQNEAQ (reference sequence). V was cut by 1 base and J by 2 bases, with 9 bases left in between. The CDR3 is CASSLVTLPYEQYF. CDR3 coding DNA: TGTGCCAGCAGCTTAGTAACTTTGCCCTACGAGCAGTACTTC.

CDR3 bases: TGCGCCAGCAGTCAATCCGCGAATGGACAGGGGAGGGAGACCCAGTACTTC. This codes for CASSQSANGQGRETQYF. This sequence joins TRBV23-1 and TRBJ2-5; 9 bases line up with TRBD1. TRBV23-1 is sorted into the ORF group, with uncertain function. The CDR3 contains 17 residues. V shed 0 bases, J shed 5 bases, and the junction held 10 bases outside the gene matches.

This clone was recorded once. The genes are TRBV11-2 and TRBJ1-1, with TRBD1 as a possible D gene (5 bases). The CDR3 contains 15 residues. Germline V gene lookup returns CDR1 SGHAT and CDR2 FQNNGV. The V end lost 0 bases, the J end lost 6 bases, and 14 bases lay between the germline ends. CDR3 sequence: CASSLEGQGVSEAFF. In nucleotides, the CDR3 is TGTGCCAGCAGCTTAGAGGGCCAGGGTGTCTCTGAAGCTTTCTTT. Based on the CDR3 plus reference TRBV11-2 and TRBJ1-1, the full variable domain is EAGVAQSPRYKIIEKRQSVAFWCNPISGHATLYWYQQILGQGPKLLIQFQNNGVVDDSQLPKDRFSAERLKGVDSTLKIQPAKLEDSAVYLCASSLEGQGVSEAFFGQGTRLTVV.

For this clone: Other DNA sequences within the sample encode an identical CDR3. The chain is built from TRBV5-1 and TRBJ1-5, with D uncertain. This CDR3 region has 13 residues. Trimming left V 5 bases short and J 3 bases short, with 9 bases between. Germline CDR1 SGHRS, CDR2 YFSETQ. The CDR3 region is CASRRDSNQPQHF. CDR3 in DNA: TGCGCCAGCAGGAGGGATTCCAATCAGCCCCAGCATTTT.

The chain has TRBV5-4 and TRBJ2-5; 8 bases align to TRBD1. Germline loops: CDR1 SGHNT, CDR2 YYREEE (reference sequence). The CDR3 loop spans 15 amino acids. V trimming: 4 bases; J trimming: 1 base; junction bases outside the gene matches: 6. CDR3 in amino acids: CASSPETGVQETQYF. As DNA, the CDR3 is TGTGCCAGCAGCCCAGAGACAGGGGTCCAAGAGACCCAGTACTTC.

The genes are TRBV29-1 and TRBJ1-1, with TRBD1 matching over 7 bases. This CDR3 has 12 residues. CDR1 SQVTM and CDR2 ANQGSEA come from the germline V gene. J was trimmed by 3 bases and V by 7 bases; bases with no gene match: 5. Here the CDR3 DNA reads TGCAGCGCCAAAACAGGGGACACTGAAGCTTTCTTT. It translates to CSAKTGDTEAFF.

The sample holds a few counts of this clone. The chain carries TRBV7-8 and TRBJ1-1, with 12 bases identical to TRBD1. Trimming took 0 bases from V and 4 from J; bases not matched to a gene: 6. The V gene's germline CDR1 is SGHVS and CDR2 FQNEAQ. This CDR3 is 17 amino acids long. The chain's CDR3 is CASSLAWDRGRTTEAFF. The CDR3 DNA is TGTGCCAGCAGCTTAGCGTGGGACAGGGGGCGGACCACTGAAGCTTTCTTT.

V usage is TRBV28 and J usage is TRBJ2-5; TRBD2 is a possible D gene (6 bases). Trimming removed 5 bases from V and 5 bases from J, with 18 bases in between. From germline, CDR1 is MDHEN and CDR2 SYDVKM. This CDR3 has 15 amino acids. CDR3 nucleotides: TGTGCCAGCAGTCCTGGGACTGCCTTGTGGGAGACCCAGTACTTC. Translating gives CASSPGTALWETQYF.

The gene calls are TRBV28 and TRBJ2-7, with TRBD1 matching over 7 bases. The CDR3 length is 16 residues. V dropped 4 bases and J dropped 2; count of bases not matched to a gene: 11. Germline V gene sequence: CDR1 MDHEN, CDR2 SYDVKM. The CDR3 DNA sequence: TGTGCCAGCAGTTCTCGTCCGGGACAGCCGACCTACGAGCAGTACTTC. This encodes CASSSRPGQPTYEQYF.

The chain joins TRBV5-1 to TRBJ2-3; the match to TRBD1 covers 7 bases. J lost 2 bases, V lost 2 bases, and 5 bases had no gene match. Germline V gives CDR1 SGHRS, CDR2 YFSETQ. This CDR3 is built from 15 residues. CDR3 coding DNA: TGCGCCAGCAGCTTACGGGACAGAGACACAGATACGCAGTATTTT. Encoded protein: CASSLRDRDTDTQYF.

The V call is TRBV28, the J call TRBJ1-3; 8 positions agree with TRBD1. Germline assignment: CDR1 MDHEN and CDR2 SYDVKM. CDR3 length: 15 residues. Trimming cost V 6 bases and J 0 bases; bases outside gene matches: 4. CDR3 sequence: CASRGQESSGNTIYF. In nucleotides, the CDR3 is TGTGCCAGCAGGGGACAGGAGAGCTCTGGAAACACCATATATTTT.

This rearrangement joins TRBV7-3 to TRBJ2-1; the match to TRBD2 covers 11 bases. This CDR3 spans 16 amino acids. Germline V lookup: CDR1 SGHTA, CDR2 FQGTGA. Trimming at V came to 5 bases and at J to 2 bases, leaving 5 bases not matched to a gene. The CDR3 is CASSPLAGETYNEQFF. The CDR3 nucleotides read TGTGCCAGCAGCCCACTAGCGGGAGAAACCTACAATGAGCAGTTCTTC.

The V and J genes are TRBV6-1 and TRBJ1-2; the D is unclear. With 2 bases removed from V and 4 bases from J, the gap between germline ends came to 14 bases. Germline V gene data show CDR1 as MNHNS and CDR2 as SASEGT. This CDR3 spans 15 amino acids. CDR3 residues: CASSEMGAKVYGYTF. CDR3 DNA: TGTGCCAGCAGTGAAATGGGAGCCAAAGTCTATGGCTACACCTTC.

Only a few counts were recorded for this clone. The chain links TRBV7-3 to TRBJ1-1; no firm D call. The CDR3 spans 13 residues. Between the trimmed V and J ends, which lost 4 bases and 3 bases, there was a span of 9 bases. Germline CDR1 and CDR2: SGHTA and FQGTGA. CDR3 protein: CASSYTADTEAFF. DNA for the CDR3: TGTGCCAGCAGCTACACAGCGGACACTGAAGCTTTCTTT.

This chain connects TRBV3-1 (or the pseudogene TRBV3-2) to TRBJ2-3, with 7 bases identical to TRBD1. This CDR3 region has 16 residues. J lost 1 base, V lost 0 bases, and 4 bases had no gene match. The germline V gene encodes CDR1 LGHDT and CDR2 YNNKEL (reference sequence). The CDR3 reads CASSQDMGTGTDTQYF. CDR3 in DNA: TGTGCCAGCAGCCAAGATATGGGGACAGGCACAGATACGCAGTATTTT.

This clone is a singleton in its sample. The CDR3: CASSSSSGGAWETQYF. Here the CDR3 DNA reads TGTGCCAGCAGCTCCTCTAGCGGGGGGGCTTGGGAGACCCAGTACTTC. The V gene is TRBV7-2, the J gene TRBJ2-5; 12 positions match TRBD2. The CDR3 length is 16 residues. V gave up 4 bases and J gave up 5 bases; unmatched junction bases: 8. Germline loops: CDR1 SGHTA, CDR2 FQGNSA.

The rearrangement joins TRBV7-2 to TRBJ2-5; tentative D call: TRBD2 (7 bases). Germline lookup yields CDR1 SGHTA and CDR2 FQGNSA. V dropped 5 bases and J dropped 4 bases, with 14 bases sitting between them. This CDR3 has 14 amino acids. The CDR3 loop is CASSPTGRGETQYF. In DNA form, the CDR3 reads TGTGCCAGCAGCCCTACAGGGAGGGGAGAGACCCAGTACTTC.

This chain connects TRBV4-3 to TRBJ2-7; 9 bases map to TRBD2. There are 15 residues in the CDR3. J was trimmed by 3 bases and V by 0 bases; bases with no gene match: 3. Germline CDR1 reads LGHNA; CDR2 reads YSLEER. As DNA, the CDR3 is TGCGCCAGCAGCCAAGAACGGCGGGGGGGCTACGAGCAGTACTTC. Encoded protein: CASSQERRGGYEQYF.

With regard to this clone: Germline is not matched at one junction end, which may reflect a read error. The rearrangement uses TRBV7-2 and TRBJ2-4; 12 bases line up with TRBD2. Germline CDR1 reads SGHTA; CDR2 reads FQGNSA. The CDR3 spans 14 residues. The CDR3 DNA is TGTGCCAGCAGCCTAGCGGGGGGGGAAAACATTCAGTACTTC. Protein sequence: CASSLAGGENIQYF.

This clone was found once. This chain joins TRBV10-3 and TRBJ2-7; a possible D gene is TRBD2 (6 bases). CDR3 length: 14 residues. Deletions cut 6 bases from V and 1 base from J, with 13 bases between. Germline lookup yields CDR1 ENHRY and CDR2 SYGVKD. CDR3 DNA sequence: TGTGCCATCAGGAGCGGGTCTACTTCCTACGAGCAGTACTTC. It is translated as CAIRSGSTSYEQYF.

V gene TRBV28 combines with J gene TRBJ2-1; TRBD1 matches at 8 bases. V trimming: 6 bases; J trimming: 4 bases; junction bases outside the gene matches: 8. The CDR3 consists of 15 residues. Looked up from germline, CDR1 is MDHEN and CDR2 is SYDVKM. The CDR3 reads CASSSQGARYNEQFF. The CDR3 DNA sequence: TGTGCCAGCAGCTCTCAGGGGGCACGATACAATGAGCAGTTCTTC. Drawing the rest from reference TRBV28 and TRBJ2-1, the complete variable domain is DVKVTQSSRYLVKRTGEKVFLECVQDMDHENMFWYRQDPGLGLRLIYFSYDVKMKEKGDIPEGYSVSREKKERFSLILESASTNQTSMYLCASSSQGARYNEQFFGPGTRLTVL.

V gene TRBV7-9 combines with J gene TRBJ1-2; TRBD1 matches 9 bases. The J segment lost 2 bases and the V segment lost 2 bases, leaving 3 bases of the junction unmatched. Looked up from germline, CDR1 is SEHNR and CDR2 is FQNEAQ (reference sequence). The CDR3 runs 15 residues. The CDR3 bases are TGTGCCAGCAGCTTACGTGGGACAGGGAACTATGGCTACACCTTC. Its translation: CASSLRGTGNYGYTF.

The chain couples TRBV24-1 to TRBJ1-3, with 12 positions matching TRBD1. The CDR3 has 19 amino acids. V dropped 7 bases and J dropped 0; count of bases not matched to a gene: 12. Germline-derived CDR1 and CDR2 are KGHDR and SFDVKD. As DNA, the CDR3 is TGTGCCACCAGAAACCTGGGACAGGGGGCTCCGGCCTCTGGAAACACCATATATTTT. Translation: CATRNLGQGAPASGNTIYF.

The CDR3 sequence: CASNAPGVQYTF. The CDR3 bases are TGTGCCAGCAATGCACCGGGGGTTCAGTACACCTTC. The V call is TRBV2, the J call TRBJ1-2, with a possible D match to TRBD1 (5 bases). Trimming cost V 7 bases and J 11 bases, with 17 bases left between them. Germline values: CDR1 SNHLY, CDR2 FYNNEI. CDR3 size: 12 residues.

This sequence joins TRBV6-1 and TRBJ1-4; D remains unclear. Germline-derived CDR1 and CDR2 are MNHNS and SASEGT. V was trimmed by 4 bases and J by 0 bases, leaving 12 bases between them. This CDR3 contains 16 residues. The CDR3 coding sequence is TGTGCCAGCAGTGTACAGCATGGTGCAACTAATGAAAAACTGTTTTTT. The encoded protein is CASSVQHGATNEKLFF.

The CDR3: CATSDSRQVHETQYF. The CDR3 bases are TGTGCCACCAGTGATTCGCGACAGGTCCACGAGACCCAGTACTTC. This chain links TRBV24-1 with TRBJ2-5; perhaps TRBD1 as D (6 bases). The V end lost 2 bases, the J end lost 5 bases, and 14 bases lay between the germline ends. CDR1 is KGHDR and CDR2 is SFDVKD in the germline V gene. The CDR3 extends over 15 amino acids.